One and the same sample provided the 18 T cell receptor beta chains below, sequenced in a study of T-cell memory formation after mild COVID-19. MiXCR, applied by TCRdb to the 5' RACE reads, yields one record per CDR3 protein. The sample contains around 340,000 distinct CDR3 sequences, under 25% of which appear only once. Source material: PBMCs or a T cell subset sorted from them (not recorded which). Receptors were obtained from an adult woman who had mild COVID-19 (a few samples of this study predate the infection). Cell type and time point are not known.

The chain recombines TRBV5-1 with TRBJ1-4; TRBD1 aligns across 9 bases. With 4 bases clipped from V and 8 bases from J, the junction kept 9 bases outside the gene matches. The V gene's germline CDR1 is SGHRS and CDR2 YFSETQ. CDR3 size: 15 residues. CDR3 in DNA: TGCGCCAGCAGCCCGAACCCTACAGGGGGCGAAAAACTGTTTTTT. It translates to CASSPNPTGGEKLFF.

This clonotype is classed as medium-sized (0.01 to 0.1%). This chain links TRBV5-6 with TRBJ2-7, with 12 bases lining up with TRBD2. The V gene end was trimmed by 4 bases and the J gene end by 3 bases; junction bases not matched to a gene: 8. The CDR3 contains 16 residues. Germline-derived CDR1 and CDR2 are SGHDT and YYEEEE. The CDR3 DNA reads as TGTGCCAGCAGCGGGGGACTAGCGGGTCGCTTCTACGAGCAGTACTTC. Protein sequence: CASSGGLAGRFYEQYF.

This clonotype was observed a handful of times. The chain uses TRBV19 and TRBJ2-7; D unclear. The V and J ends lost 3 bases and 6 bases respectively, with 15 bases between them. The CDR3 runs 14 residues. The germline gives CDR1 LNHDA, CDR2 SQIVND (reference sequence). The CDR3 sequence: CASSISPTLREQYF. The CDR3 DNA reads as TGTGCCAGTAGTATTTCACCGACACTCCGCGAGCAGTACTTC.

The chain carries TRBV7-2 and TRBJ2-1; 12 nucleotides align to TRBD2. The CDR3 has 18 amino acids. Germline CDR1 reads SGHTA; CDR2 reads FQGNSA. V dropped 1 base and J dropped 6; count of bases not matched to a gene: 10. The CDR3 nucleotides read TGTGCCAGCAGCTTAGGACCCAAGACTAGCGGGAGTGGCAATGAGCAGTTCTTC. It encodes CASSLGPKTSGSGNEQFF.

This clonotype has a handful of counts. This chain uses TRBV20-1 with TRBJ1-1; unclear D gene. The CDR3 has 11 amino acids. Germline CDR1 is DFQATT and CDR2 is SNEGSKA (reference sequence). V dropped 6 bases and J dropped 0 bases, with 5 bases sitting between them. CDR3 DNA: TGCAGTGCCAGGATGAACACTGAAGCTTTCTTT. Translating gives CSARMNTEAFF.

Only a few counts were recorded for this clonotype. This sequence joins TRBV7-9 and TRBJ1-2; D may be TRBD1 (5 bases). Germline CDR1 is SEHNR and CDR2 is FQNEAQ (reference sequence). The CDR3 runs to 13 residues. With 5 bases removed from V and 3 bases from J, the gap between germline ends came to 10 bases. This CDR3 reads CASSVDTYYGYTF. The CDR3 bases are TGTGCCAGCAGCGTGGACACCTACTATGGCTACACCTTC. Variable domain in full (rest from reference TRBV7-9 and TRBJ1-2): DTGVSQNPRHKITKRGQNVTFRCDPISEHNRLYWYRQTLGQGPEFLTYFQNEAQLEKSRLLSDRFSAERPKGSFSTLEIQRTEQGDSAMYLCASSVDTYYGYTFGSGTRLTVV.

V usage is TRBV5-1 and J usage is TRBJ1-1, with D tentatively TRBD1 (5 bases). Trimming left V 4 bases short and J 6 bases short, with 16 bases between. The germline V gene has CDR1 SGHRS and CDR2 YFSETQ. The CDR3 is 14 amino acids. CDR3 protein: CASSPPRGYPEAFF. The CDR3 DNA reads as TGCGCCAGCAGCCCCCCGCGGGGGTACCCTGAAGCTTTCTTT.

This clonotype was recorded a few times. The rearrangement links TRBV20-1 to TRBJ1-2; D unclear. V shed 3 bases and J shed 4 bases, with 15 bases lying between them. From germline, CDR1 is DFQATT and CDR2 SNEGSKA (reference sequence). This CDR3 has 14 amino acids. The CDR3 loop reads CSARLDPGGYGYTF. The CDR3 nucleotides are TGCAGTGCTAGGCTTGACCCGGGCGGCTATGGCTACACCTTC.

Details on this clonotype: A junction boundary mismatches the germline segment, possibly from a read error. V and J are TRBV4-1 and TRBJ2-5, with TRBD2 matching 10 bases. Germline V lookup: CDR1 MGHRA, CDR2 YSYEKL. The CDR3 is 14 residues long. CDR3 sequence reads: CASSHGLAEDTQYF. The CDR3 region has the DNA TGCGCCAGCAGCCATGGACTAGCGGAAGACACCCAGTACTTC.

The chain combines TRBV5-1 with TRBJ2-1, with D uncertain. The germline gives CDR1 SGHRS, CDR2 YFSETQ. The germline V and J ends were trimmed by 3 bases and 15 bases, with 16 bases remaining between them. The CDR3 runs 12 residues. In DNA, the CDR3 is TGCGCCAGCAGCTCCCCCCCCGGTAGATCGTTCTTC. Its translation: CASSSPPGRSFF.

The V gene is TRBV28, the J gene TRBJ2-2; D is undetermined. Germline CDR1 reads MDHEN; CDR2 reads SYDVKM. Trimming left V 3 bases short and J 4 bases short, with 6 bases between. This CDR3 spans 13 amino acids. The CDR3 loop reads CASSFSFTGELFF. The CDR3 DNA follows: TGTGCCAGCAGTTTCAGTTTCACCGGGGAGCTGTTTTTT.

The CDR3 is CSASLRRGPYNEQFF. CDR3 nucleotides: TGCAGTGCTAGTTTGCGTCGGGGTCCGTACAATGAGCAGTTCTTC. This chain uses TRBV20-1 with TRBJ2-1; D may be TRBD2 (5 bases). Germline loops: CDR1 DFQATT, CDR2 SNEGSKA (reference sequence). The CDR3 has 15 residues. V gave up 3 bases and J gave up 4 bases, with 16 bases separating them.

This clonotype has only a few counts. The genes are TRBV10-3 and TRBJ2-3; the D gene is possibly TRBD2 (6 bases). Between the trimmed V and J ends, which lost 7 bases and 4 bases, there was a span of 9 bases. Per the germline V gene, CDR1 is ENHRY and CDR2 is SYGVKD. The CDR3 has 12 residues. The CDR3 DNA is TGTGCCATCACCGGGAGTCCAGATACGCAGTATTTT. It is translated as CAITGSPDTQYF.

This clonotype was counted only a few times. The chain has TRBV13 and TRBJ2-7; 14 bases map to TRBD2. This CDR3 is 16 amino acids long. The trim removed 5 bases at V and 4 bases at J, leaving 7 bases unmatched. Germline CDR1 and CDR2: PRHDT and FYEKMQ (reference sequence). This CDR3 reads CASSLGLAGGRYEQYF. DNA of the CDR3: TGTGCCAGCAGCCTCGGACTAGCGGGGGGCAGATACGAGCAGTACTTC.

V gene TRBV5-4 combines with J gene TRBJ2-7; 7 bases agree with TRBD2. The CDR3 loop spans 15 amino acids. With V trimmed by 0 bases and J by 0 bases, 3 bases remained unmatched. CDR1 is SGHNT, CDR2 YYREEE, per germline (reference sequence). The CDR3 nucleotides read TGTGCCAGCAGCTTGGGGGACTATAGCTCCTACGAGCAGTACTTC. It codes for CASSLGDYSSYEQYF.

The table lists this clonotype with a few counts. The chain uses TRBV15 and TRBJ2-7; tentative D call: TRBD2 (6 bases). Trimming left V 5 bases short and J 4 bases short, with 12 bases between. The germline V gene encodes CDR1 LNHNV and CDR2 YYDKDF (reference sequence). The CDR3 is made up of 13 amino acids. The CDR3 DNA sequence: TGTGCCACCAGCCGGCTCGGGAGTTACGAGCAGTACTTC. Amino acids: CATSRLGSYEQYF.

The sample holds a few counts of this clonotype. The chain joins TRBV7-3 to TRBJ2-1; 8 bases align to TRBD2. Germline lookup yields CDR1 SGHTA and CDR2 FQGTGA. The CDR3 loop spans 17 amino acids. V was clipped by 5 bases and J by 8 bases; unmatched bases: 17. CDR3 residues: CASSHYPPPGGPDEQFF. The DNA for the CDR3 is TGTGCCAGCAGCCACTACCCCCCTCCGGGAGGGCCAGATGAGCAGTTCTTC.

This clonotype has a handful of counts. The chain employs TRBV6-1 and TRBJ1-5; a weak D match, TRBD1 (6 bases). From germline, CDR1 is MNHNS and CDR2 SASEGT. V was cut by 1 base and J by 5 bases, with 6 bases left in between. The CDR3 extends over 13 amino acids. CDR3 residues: CASSEDRDQPQHF. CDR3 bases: TGTGCCAGCAGTGAAGACAGGGATCAGCCCCAGCATTTT.